This T cell receptor beta chain was identified during a study of shared clonotypes between healthy human individuals. Study findings and constraints: Generation of non-shared clonotypes was less probable than generation of clonotypes shared by all four donors.

Germline-derived CDR1 and CDR2 are MDHEN and SYDVKM. The CDR3 has 11 amino acids. Trimming took off 5 bases at V and 4 bases at J, with 3 bases between the two ends. As processed by the authors: Sequence data from immunoSEQ were junction-only and lacked quality scores; consequently, filtering differed. Data came from immunoSEQ multiplex PCR; TCRdb stores just in-frame clones and leaves some out. The V and J calls and clone size come from that table; D and trimming were worked out from the DNA. This table has about 1.1 million clones, 70% to 80% appearing once. This clone has only a few counts. Its antigen is unknown. The sample carries other DNA sequences with the same CDR3.

The sequencing input was memory CD4+ T cells from PBMCs. Subset defined: CD45RA-negative fraction. This clonotype originated in a man between 18 and 29 years old in good health. Some clones in this sample may be carry-over from other donors' samples. The chain carries TRBV28 and TRBJ1-5; no firm D call. The CDR3 coding sequence is TGTGCCAGCAGTATAAATCAGCCCCAGCATTTT. Amino acid sequence: CASSINQPQHF. Full variable domain (remainder filled in from reference TRBV28 and TRBJ1-5): DVKVTQSSRYLVKRTGEKVFLECVQDMDHENMFWYRQDPGLGLRLIYFSYDVKMKEKGDIPEGYSVSREKKERFSLILESASTNQTSMYLCASSINQPQHFGDGTRLSIL.